This T cell receptor beta chain comes out of a study of regulatory T cells in long-lasting Graves disease. Study observations and caveats: Persistent disease was characterized by preferential usage of TRBV28, TRBJ1-2 and TRBJ2-5.

CDR1 MNHEY and CDR2 SMNVEV come from the germline V gene (reference sequence). The ends were cut back, 5 bases at V and 3 bases at J, with 14 bases in the middle. This CDR3 spans 15 amino acids. Through Arm-PCR of CDR3 regions and iRepertoire HTBI primers, TCR beta libraries were built. TCRdb re-called the multiplex PCR reads through MiXCR, storing one row per CDR3 protein. The repertoire holds about 470,000 distinct CDR3 sequences, with about a fifth as singletons. At least ten counts were recorded for this clonotype. Antigen unknown. Described time point: persistent/refractory GD, antithyroid drugs over 5 years with positive TRAb. PBMC RNA was the source of the TCR library.

Sequencing used peripheral blood mononuclear cells (PBMCs), obtained when the disease was refractory, from a patient treated with antithyroid drugs. The clonotype originates from a female donor with Graves disease. V and J are TRBV27 and TRBJ1-5; D not resolved. Here the CDR3 DNA reads TGTGCCAGCAGTATAGCCCTGGGCTCCAATCAGCCCCAGCATTTT. As protein: CASSIALGSNQPQHF.